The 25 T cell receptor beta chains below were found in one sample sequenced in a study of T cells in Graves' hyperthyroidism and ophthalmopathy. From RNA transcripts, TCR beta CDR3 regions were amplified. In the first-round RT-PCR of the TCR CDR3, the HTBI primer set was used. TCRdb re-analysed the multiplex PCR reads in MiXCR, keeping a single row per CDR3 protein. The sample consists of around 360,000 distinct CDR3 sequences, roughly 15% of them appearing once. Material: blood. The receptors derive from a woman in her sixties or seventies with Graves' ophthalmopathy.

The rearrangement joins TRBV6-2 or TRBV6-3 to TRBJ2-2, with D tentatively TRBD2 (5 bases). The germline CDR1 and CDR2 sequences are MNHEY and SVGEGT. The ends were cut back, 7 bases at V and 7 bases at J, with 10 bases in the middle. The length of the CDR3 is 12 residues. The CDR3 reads CASTRAGGELFF. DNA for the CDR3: TGTGCCAGCACCCGGGCGGGCGGGGAGCTGTTTTTT.

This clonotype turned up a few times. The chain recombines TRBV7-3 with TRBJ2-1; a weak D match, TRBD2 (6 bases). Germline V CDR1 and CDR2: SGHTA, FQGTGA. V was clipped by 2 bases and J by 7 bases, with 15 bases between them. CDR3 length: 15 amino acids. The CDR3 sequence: CASSLVGTPANEQFF. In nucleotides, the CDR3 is TGTGCCAGCAGCTTAGTTGGGACTCCCGCTAATGAGCAGTTCTTC.

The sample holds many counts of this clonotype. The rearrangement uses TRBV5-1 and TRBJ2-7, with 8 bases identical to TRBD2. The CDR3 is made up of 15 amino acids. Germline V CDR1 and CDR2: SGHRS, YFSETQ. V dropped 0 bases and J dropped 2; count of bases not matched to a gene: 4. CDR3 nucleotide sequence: TGCGCCAGCAGCTTGGCCCGGCGGGAGGCCTACGAGCAGTACTTC. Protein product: CASSLARREAYEQYF. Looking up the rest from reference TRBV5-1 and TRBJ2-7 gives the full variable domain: KAGVTQTPRYLIKTRGQQVTLSCSPISGHRSVSWYQQTPGQGLQFLFEYFSETQRNKGNFPGRFSGRQFSNSRSEMNVSTLELGDSALYLCASSLARREAYEQYFGPGTRLTVT.

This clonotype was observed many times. The CDR3 protein is CASSLLAGGRTDTQYF. For the CDR3, the DNA is TGTGCCAGCAGTTTACTAGCGGGAGGACGCACAGATACGCAGTATTTT. The chain employs TRBV28 and TRBJ2-3, with 11 bases fitting TRBD2. The germline V gene encodes CDR1 MDHEN and CDR2 SYDVKM. V lost 2 bases and J lost 1; bases outside the gene matches: 2. This CDR3 has 16 residues.

The CDR3 spells CASSQPLGAGRGVELRDTSYEQYF. CDR3 nucleotide sequence: TGTGCCAGCAGCCAACCCCTGGGTGCTGGGCGAGGTGTGGAATTGAGGGACACCTCCTACGAGCAGTACTTC. V is TRBV6-2 or TRBV6-3 and J is TRBJ2-7; D perhaps matches TRBD1 (6 bases). V lost 6 bases and J 0 bases, leaving 42 bases between the germline ends. CDR3 length: 24 residues. Germline CDR1 reads MNHEY; CDR2 reads SVGEGT.

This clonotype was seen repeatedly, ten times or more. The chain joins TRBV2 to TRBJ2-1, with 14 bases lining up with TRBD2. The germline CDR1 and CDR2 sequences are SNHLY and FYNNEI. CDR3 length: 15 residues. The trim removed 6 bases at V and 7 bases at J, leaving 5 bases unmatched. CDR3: CASRGLAGVYNEQFF. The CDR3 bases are TGTGCCAGCAGGGGACTAGCGGGAGTTTATAATGAGCAGTTCTTC.

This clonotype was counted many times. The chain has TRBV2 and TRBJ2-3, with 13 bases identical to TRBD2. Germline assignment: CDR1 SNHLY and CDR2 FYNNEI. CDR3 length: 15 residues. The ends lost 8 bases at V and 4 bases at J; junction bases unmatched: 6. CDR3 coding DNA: TGTGCCAGCGGCGGGACTAGCGGGACCCCAGATACGCAGTATTTT. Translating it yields CASGGTSGTPDTQYF.

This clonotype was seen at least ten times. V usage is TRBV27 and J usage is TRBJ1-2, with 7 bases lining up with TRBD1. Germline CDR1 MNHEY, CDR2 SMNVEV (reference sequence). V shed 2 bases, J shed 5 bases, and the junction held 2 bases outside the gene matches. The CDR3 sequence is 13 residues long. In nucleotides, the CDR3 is TGTGCCAGCAGTTTAGACAGGGCGTATGGCTACACCTTC. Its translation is CASSLDRAYGYTF.

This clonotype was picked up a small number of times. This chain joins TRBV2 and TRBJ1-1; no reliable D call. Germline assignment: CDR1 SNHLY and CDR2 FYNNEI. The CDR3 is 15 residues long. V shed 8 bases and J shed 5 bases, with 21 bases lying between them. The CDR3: CASFGGGLSGTEAFF. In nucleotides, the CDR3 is TGTGCCAGCTTCGGTGGTGGCCTTTCAGGTACTGAAGCTTTCTTT. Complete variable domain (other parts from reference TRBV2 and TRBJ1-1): EPEVTQTPSHQVTQMGQEVILRCVPISNHLYFYWYRQILGQKVEFLVSFYNNEISEKSEIFDDQFSVERPDGSNFTLKIRSTKLEDSAMYFCASFGGGLSGTEAFFGQGTRLTVV.

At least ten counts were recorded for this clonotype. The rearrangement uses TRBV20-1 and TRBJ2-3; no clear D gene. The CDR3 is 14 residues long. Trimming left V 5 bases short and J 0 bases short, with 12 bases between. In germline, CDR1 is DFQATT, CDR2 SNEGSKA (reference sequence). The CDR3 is CSAPAQTSTDTQYF. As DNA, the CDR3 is TGCAGTGCTCCTGCGCAAACTAGCACAGATACGCAGTATTTT.

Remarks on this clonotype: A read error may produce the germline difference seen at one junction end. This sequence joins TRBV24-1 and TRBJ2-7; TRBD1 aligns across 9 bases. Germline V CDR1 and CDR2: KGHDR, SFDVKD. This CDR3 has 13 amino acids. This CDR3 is CATSSGQGYEEYF. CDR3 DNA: TGTGCCACCAGTTCGGGACAGGGATACGAGGAGTACTTC.

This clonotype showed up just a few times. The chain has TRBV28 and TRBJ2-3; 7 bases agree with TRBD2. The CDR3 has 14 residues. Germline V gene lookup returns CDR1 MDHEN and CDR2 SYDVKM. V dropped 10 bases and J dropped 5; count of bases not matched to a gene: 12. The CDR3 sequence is CATHGRGVGDTQYF. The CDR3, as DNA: TGTGCCACCCACGGACGGGGGGTGGGAGATACGCAGTATTTT.

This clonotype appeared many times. The CDR3 sequence is CASSLASSGSKYNEQFF. As DNA, the CDR3 is TGCGCCAGCAGCTTGGCGTCTAGCGGGAGTAAGTACAATGAGCAGTTCTTC. The genes are TRBV5-1 and TRBJ2-1; 10 bases agree with TRBD2. The V gene's germline CDR1 is SGHRS and CDR2 YFSETQ. The CDR3 is 17 residues long. V lost 0 bases, J lost 4 bases, and 7 bases stayed unmatched. The full variable domain, with the rest looked up from reference TRBV5-1 and TRBJ2-1, is KAGVTQTPRYLIKTRGQQVTLSCSPISGHRSVSWYQQTPGQGLQFLFEYFSETQRNKGNFPGRFSGRQFSNSRSEMNVSTLELGDSALYLCASSLASSGSKYNEQFFGPGTRLTVL.

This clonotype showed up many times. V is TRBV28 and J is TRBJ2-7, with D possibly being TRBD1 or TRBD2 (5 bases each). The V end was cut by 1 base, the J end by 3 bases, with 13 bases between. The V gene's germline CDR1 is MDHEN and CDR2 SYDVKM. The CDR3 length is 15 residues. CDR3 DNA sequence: TGTGCCAGCAGTTTATTGTGGGGACGGCACTACGAGCAGTACTTC. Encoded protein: CASSLLWGRHYEQYF. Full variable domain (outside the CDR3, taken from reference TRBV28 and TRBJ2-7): DVKVTQSSRYLVKRTGEKVFLECVQDMDHENMFWYRQDPGLGLRLIYFSYDVKMKEKGDIPEGYSVSREKKERFSLILESASTNQTSMYLCASSLLWGRHYEQYFGPGTRLTVT.

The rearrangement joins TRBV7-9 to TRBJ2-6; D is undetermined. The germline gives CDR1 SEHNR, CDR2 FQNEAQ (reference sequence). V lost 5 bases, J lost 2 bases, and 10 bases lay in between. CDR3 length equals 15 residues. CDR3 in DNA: TGTGCCAGCAGCGACGGCCCACCTGGGGCCAACGTCCTGACTTTC. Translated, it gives CASSDGPPGANVLTF.

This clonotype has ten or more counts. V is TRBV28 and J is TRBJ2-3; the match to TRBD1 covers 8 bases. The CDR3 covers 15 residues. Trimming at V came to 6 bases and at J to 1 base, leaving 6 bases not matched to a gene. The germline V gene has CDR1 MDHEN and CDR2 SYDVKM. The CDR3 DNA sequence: TGTGCCAGCAGCCTGGACAGGGTCGGCACAGATACGCAGTATTTT. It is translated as CASSLDRVGTDTQYF.

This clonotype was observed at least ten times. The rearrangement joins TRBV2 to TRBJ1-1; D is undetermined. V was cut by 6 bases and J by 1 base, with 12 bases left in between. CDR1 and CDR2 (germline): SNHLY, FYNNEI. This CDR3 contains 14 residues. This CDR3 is CASRREGANTEAFF. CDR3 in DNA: TGTGCCAGCAGACGGGAGGGCGCGAACACTGAAGCTTTCTTT.

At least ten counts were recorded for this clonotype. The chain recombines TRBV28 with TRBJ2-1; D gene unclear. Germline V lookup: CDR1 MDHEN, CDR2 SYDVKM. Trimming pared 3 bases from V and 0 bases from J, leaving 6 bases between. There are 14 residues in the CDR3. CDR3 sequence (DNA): TGTGCCAGCAGTTTTTCGAGCTCCTACAATGAGCAGTTCTTC. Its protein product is CASSFSSSYNEQFF. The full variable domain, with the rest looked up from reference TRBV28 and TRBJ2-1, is DVKVTQSSRYLVKRTGEKVFLECVQDMDHENMFWYRQDPGLGLRLIYFSYDVKMKEKGDIPEGYSVSREKKERFSLILESASTNQTSMYLCASSFSSSYNEQFFGPGTRLTVL.

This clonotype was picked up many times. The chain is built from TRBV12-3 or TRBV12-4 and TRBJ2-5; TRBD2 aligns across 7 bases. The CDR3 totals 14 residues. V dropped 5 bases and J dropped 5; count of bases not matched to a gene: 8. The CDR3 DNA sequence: TGTGCCAGCAGTCCAGCGGGAAGGGAGGAGACCCAGTACTTC. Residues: CASSPAGREETQYF.

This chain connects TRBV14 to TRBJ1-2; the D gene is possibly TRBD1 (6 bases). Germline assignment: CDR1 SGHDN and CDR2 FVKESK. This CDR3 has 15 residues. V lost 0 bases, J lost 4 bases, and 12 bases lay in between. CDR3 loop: CASSQDVTGPYGYTF. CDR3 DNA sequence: TGTGCCAGCAGCCAAGACGTCACAGGGCCCTATGGCTACACCTTC. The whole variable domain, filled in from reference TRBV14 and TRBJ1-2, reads EAGVTQFPSHSVIEKGQTVTLRCDPISGHDNLYWYRRVMGKEIKFLLHFVKESKQDESGMPNNRFLAERTGGTYSTLKVQPAELEDSGVYFCASSQDVTGPYGYTFGSGTRLTVV.

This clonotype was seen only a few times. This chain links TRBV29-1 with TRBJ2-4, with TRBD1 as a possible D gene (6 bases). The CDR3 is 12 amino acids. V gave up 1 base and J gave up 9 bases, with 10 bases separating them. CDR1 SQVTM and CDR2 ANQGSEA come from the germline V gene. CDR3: CSVEGQGSIQYF. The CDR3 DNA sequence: TGCAGCGTTGAAGGCCAGGGGAGCATTCAGTACTTC.

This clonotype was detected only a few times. CDR3 in amino acids: CASSPGATEAFF. The CDR3 DNA reads TGTGCCAGCAGTCCCGGGGCAACTGAAGCTTTCTTT. This sequence joins TRBV6-2 or TRBV6-3 and TRBJ1-1; tentative D call: TRBD1 (5 bases). Germline CDR1 MNHEY, CDR2 SVGEGT. Trimming removed 5 bases from V and 5 bases from J, with 9 bases in between. This CDR3 contains 12 residues.

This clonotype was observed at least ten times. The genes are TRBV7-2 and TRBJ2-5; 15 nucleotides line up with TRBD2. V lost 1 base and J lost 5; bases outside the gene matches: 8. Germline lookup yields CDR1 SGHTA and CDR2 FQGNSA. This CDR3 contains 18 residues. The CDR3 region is CASSLGGTSGRLVETQYF. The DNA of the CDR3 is TGTGCCAGCAGCTTAGGGGGGACTAGCGGGAGGCTGGTGGAGACCCAGTACTTC.

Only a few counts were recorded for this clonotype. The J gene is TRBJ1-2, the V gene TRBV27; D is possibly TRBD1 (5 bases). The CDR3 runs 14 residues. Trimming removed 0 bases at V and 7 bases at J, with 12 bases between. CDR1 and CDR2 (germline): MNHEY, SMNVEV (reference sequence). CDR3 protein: CASSLSAGRFGYTF. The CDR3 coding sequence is TGTGCCAGCAGTTTATCGGCAGGGCGGTTTGGCTACACCTTC.

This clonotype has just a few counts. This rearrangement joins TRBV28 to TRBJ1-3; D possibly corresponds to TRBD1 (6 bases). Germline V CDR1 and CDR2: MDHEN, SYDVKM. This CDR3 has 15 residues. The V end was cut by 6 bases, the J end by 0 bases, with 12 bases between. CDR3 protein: CASSQLGASGNTIYF. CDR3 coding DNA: TGTGCCAGCAGCCAGTTGGGGGCCTCTGGAAACACCATATATTTT.